The source of this T cell receptor beta chain is a study of blood T cells in healthy people across ages. Donors each provided roughly 9.6 milliliters of peripheral blood. V shed 7 bases and J 0 bases; nucleotides not matched to a gene: 6. This CDR3 contains 14 residues. A second PCR, run for roughly 7 to 12 cycles, used a sample-barcoded 5' primer plus a J-beta primer mix. Sequencing recovered at least 2.5 million CDR3-containing paired-end reads from each sample. TCRdb ran MiXCR on the 5' RACE reads and lists one entry per CDR3 protein. Of 1.8 million or so distinct CDR3 sequences detected, about two fifths appear once; the ten largest clones hold more than 20%.

The gene calls are TRBV12-3 or TRBV12-4 and TRBJ2-7, with 7 nucleotides matching TRBD1. Sequencing was done on a sample of blood. The TCR comes from a human donor in good health. The CDR3 bases are TGTGCCAGCACCCAGGACAGGTCCTCCTACGAGCAGTACTTC. It translates to CASTQDRSSYEQYF.